This TCR beta chain was recorded in a study of T cell changes during pregnancy in multiple sclerosis. Clones were read by immunoSEQ multiplex PCR, and TCRdb kept only the in-frame ones, dropping some. The table has 35,000 to 45,000 clones, 75% to 95% seen once. The sample holds one count of this clone. V was pared by 0 bases and J by 0 bases, with 6 bases of the junction left unmatched. Germline V gene data show CDR1 as WNHNN and CDR2 as SYGVQD (reference sequence). CDR3 length: 17 amino acids. This receptor was obtained from a female donor in good health, enrolled as a control in a pregnancy study. The chain links TRBV10-1 to TRBJ1-1; 8 positions agree with TRBD1. Sequenced here: CD4+ T cells from peripheral blood mononuclear cells, sampled in the second trimester of pregnancy. CDR3 in amino acids: CASSESGQGRMNTEAFF. DNA for the CDR3: TGCGCCAGCAGTGAGTCCGGACAGGGAAGAATGAACACTGAAGCTTTCTTT.